The 20 T cell receptor beta chains in this list originate from one sample, sequenced in a study of CD8 T cell repertoires and HIV-1 epitope variants. The table came from immunoSEQ multiplex PCR; TCRdb's copy has only in-frame clones and leaves some out. The sample holds 4,000 or so clones, over 50% seen once. For these TCRs, the target antigens are not known. The sequencing sample was made of cultured CD8+ T cells derived from PBMCs. These receptors originate from a male donor with HIV.

The CDR3 DNA follows: TGTGCCAGCAGTCCTCTGGGTCGAGAGACCCAGTACTTC. Translating gives CASSPLGRETQYF. V is TRBV27 and J is TRBJ2-5; D gene uncertain. Trimming left V 5 bases short and J 4 bases short, with 11 bases between. CDR1 MNHEY and CDR2 SMNVEV come from the germline V gene (reference sequence). The CDR3 sequence is 13 residues long.

The chain uses TRBV9 and TRBJ1-4; D is possibly TRBD1 (6 bases). The V gene lost 3 bases and the J gene lost 8 bases, with 17 bases spanning the gap. CDR1 SGDLS and CDR2 YYNGEE come from the germline V gene. The length of the CDR3 is 15 residues. The CDR3 loop reads CASSEGGDKAEKLFF. The CDR3 DNA is TGTGCCAGCAGCGAGGGGGGTGACAAAGCAGAAAAACTGTTTTTT.

This rearrangement joins TRBV29-1 to TRBJ2-7; tentatively, D is TRBD2 (6 bases). CDR1 and CDR2 from the germline V gene are SQVTM and ANQGSEA. The ends were cut back, 6 bases at V and 3 bases at J, with 12 bases in the middle. The CDR3 runs to 12 residues. In DNA, the CDR3 is TGCAGCGTGGAGGGGAGTAGCTACGAGCAGTACTTC. This encodes CSVEGSSYEQYF.

The chain couples TRBV28 to TRBJ2-7, with D unclear. Germline V gives CDR1 MDHEN, CDR2 SYDVKM. The CDR3 has 11 residues. The V end was cut by 4 bases, the J end by 3 bases, with 4 bases between. CDR3 amino acids: CASSSNYEQYF. As DNA, the CDR3 is TGTGCCAGCAGTTCCAACTACGAGCAGTACTTC.

This sequence joins TRBV9 and TRBJ1-2, with 7 bases identical to TRBD1. After removal of 0 bases from V and 4 bases from J, the junction contained 3 bases not matched to a gene. From germline, CDR1 is SGDLS and CDR2 YYNGEE. The CDR3 sequence is 14 residues long. The CDR3 DNA reads TGTGCCAGCAGCGTAGGGGACAGCTTCTATGGCTACACCTTC. Its protein is CASSVGDSFYGYTF.

This clone has only a few counts. The chain has TRBV7-9 and TRBJ1-2; no definite D call. Germline CDR1 is SEHNR and CDR2 is FQNEAQ (reference sequence). Trimming removed 5 bases at V and 8 bases at J, with 9 bases between. The CDR3 loop spans 11 amino acids. The CDR3 DNA reads TGTGCCAGCAGCACCGGCGGAGGCTACACCTTC. Amino acid sequence: CASSTGGGYTF.

This clone occurred once. This chain uses TRBV28 with TRBJ1-1; D is perhaps TRBD1 (6 bases). Deletions cut 8 bases from V and 3 bases from J, with 25 bases between. The CDR3 loop spans 17 amino acids. Per the germline V gene, CDR1 is MDHEN and CDR2 is SYDVKM. CDR3 protein: CASGIKATGIPYTEAFF. CDR3 nucleotides: TGTGCCAGCGGAATAAAAGCTACAGGGATCCCGTACACTGAAGCTTTCTTT. Combining the CDR3 with reference TRBV28 and TRBJ1-1 gives the whole variable domain DVKVTQSSRYLVKRTGEKVFLECVQDMDHENMFWYRQDPGLGLRLIYFSYDVKMKEKGDIPEGYSVSREKKERFSLILESASTNQTSMYLCASGIKATGIPYTEAFFGQGTRLTVV.

The rearrangement joins TRBV23-1 to TRBJ2-7, with TRBD1 matching over 7 bases. TRBV23-1 is an ORF, and what it does is uncertain. This CDR3 has 12 residues. The V gene end was trimmed by 7 bases and the J gene end by 3 bases; junction bases not matched to a gene: 3. The CDR3 DNA is TGCGCCAGCAATACAGGGGTCTACGAGCAGTACTTC. Amino acids: CASNTGVYEQYF.

This clone was seen more than once but under ten times. The chain carries TRBV9 and TRBJ2-7; either TRBD1 or TRBD2 may supply D (5 bases each). This CDR3 has 12 residues. Germline CDR1 SGDLS, CDR2 YYNGEE. V gave up 0 bases and J gave up 4 bases, with 5 bases separating them. In nucleotides, the CDR3 is TGTGCCAGCAGCGTAGGGGGGTACGAGCAGTACTTC. It encodes CASSVGGYEQYF.

This sequence joins TRBV19 and TRBJ2-7, with a possible D match to TRBD2 (6 bases). Germline CDR1 is LNHDA and CDR2 is SQIVND (reference sequence). Trimming cost V 5 bases and J 6 bases, with 17 bases left between them. The CDR3 runs 14 residues. The CDR3 region is CASSPDPNGGEQYF. CDR3 bases: TGTGCCAGTAGTCCCGACCCGAACGGGGGCGAGCAGTACTTC.

The chain carries TRBV7-6 and TRBJ2-5; tentatively, D is TRBD2 (6 bases). V lost 5 bases and J 0 bases, leaving 16 bases between the germline ends. This CDR3 is built from 16 residues. Germline CDR1 and CDR2: SGHVS and FNYEAQ. CDR3 coding DNA: TGTGCCAGCAGCCAGGAGGGAGTAGCGGACCAAGAGACCCAGTACTTC. As protein: CASSQEGVADQETQYF.

The chain couples TRBV6-1 to TRBJ1-1; D call uncertain. The CDR3 has 13 residues. Germline CDR1 and CDR2: MNHNS and SASEGT. V was pared by 5 bases and J by 0 bases, with 7 bases between. The chain's CDR3 is CASSWEMNTEAFF. For the CDR3, the DNA is TGTGCCAGCAGTTGGGAGATGAACACTGAAGCTTTCTTT.

This rearrangement joins TRBV4-3 to TRBJ1-3; perhaps TRBD1 as D (6 bases). This CDR3 contains 15 residues. V was trimmed by 1 base and J by 0 bases, leaving 7 bases between them. Germline V gene sequence: CDR1 LGHNA, CDR2 YSLEER. The CDR3 bases are TGCGCCAGCAGCCAAGTGGGGGCCTCTGGAAACACCATATATTTT. This sequence encodes CASSQVGASGNTIYF.

V is TRBV28 and J is TRBJ2-5; D might be TRBD1 or TRBD2, each matching 6 bases. Germline loops: CDR1 MDHEN, CDR2 SYDVKM. The CDR3 spans 15 residues. The V end was cut by 5 bases, the J end by 5 bases, with 18 bases between. The DNA of the CDR3 is TGTGCCAGCAGTACACAACTGGGGGGCCCGGAGACCCAGTACTTC. It codes for CASSTQLGGPETQYF.

The chain joins TRBV7-2 to TRBJ2-7, with D possibly being TRBD1 or TRBD2 (5 bases each). The CDR3 extends over 17 amino acids. The V and J ends lost 5 bases and 2 bases respectively, with 22 bases between them. Germline lookup yields CDR1 SGHTA and CDR2 FQGNSA. The CDR3 DNA sequence: TGTGCCAGCAGCCTAGGGGATGGAGCGGCCTCTACCTACGAGCAGTACTTC. Translating gives CASSLGDGAASTYEQYF.

This clone was seen only a few times. V gene TRBV14 combines with J gene TRBJ1-2; D unresolved. CDR1 is SGHDN, CDR2 FVKESK, per germline. V lost 1 base and J 5 bases, leaving 5 bases between the germline ends. CDR3 length equals 12 residues. CDR3 sequence: CASSQGVYGYTF. CDR3 sequence (DNA): TGTGCCAGCAGCCAAGGGGTGTATGGCTACACCTTC.

The sample holds a few counts of this clone. The chain joins TRBV4-3 to TRBJ2-7; D may correspond to TRBD1 or TRBD2 (6 bases each). This CDR3 comprises 15 residues. Trimming pared 3 bases from V and 5 bases from J, leaving 17 bases between. Germline V lookup: CDR1 LGHNA, CDR2 YSLEER. CDR3 amino acids: CASSHAQGGLHEQYF. The DNA for the CDR3 is TGCGCCAGCAGCCACGCACAGGGAGGCCTTCACGAGCAGTACTTC.

The CDR3 spells CASSLSRSGSSGNTIYF. The CDR3 DNA reads TGTGCCAGCAGCTTAAGTCGGTCGGGGAGCTCTGGAAACACCATATATTTT. This chain uses TRBV11-1 with TRBJ1-3; D remains ambiguous. The germline CDR1 and CDR2 sequences are SGHAT and FQDESV (reference sequence). V gave up 2 bases and J gave up 0 bases, with 14 bases separating them. CDR3 length equals 17 residues.

This chain links TRBV27 with TRBJ2-1; 8 bases agree with TRBD1. The germline V gene has CDR1 MNHEY and CDR2 SMNVEV (reference sequence). Trimming took 5 bases from V and 9 from J; bases not matched to a gene: 12. This CDR3 is 15 amino acids long. The CDR3 here is CASSPSRQGHGEQFF. DNA for the CDR3: TGTGCCAGCAGTCCCAGCCGACAGGGGCACGGTGAGCAGTTCTTC.

The chain carries TRBV6-6 and TRBJ1-1; no reliable D call. Germline CDR1 is MNHNY and CDR2 is SVGAGI (reference sequence). The V end lost 0 bases, the J end lost 7 bases, and 6 bases lay between the germline ends. This CDR3 is 12 amino acids long. The CDR3 region has the DNA TGTGCCAGCAGTTACTCGGTGGGTGAAGCTTTCTTT. This encodes CASSYSVGEAFF.